The 24 T cell receptor beta chains reported below all come from one sample, sequenced in a study of blood T cells in healthy people across ages. The use of a sample-barcoded 5' primer and a J-beta primer mix characterized a second PCR of about 6 to 12 cycles. From the 5' RACE reads, TCRdb called clonotypes with MiXCR, one entry per CDR3 protein. This table has roughly 1,000,000 distinct CDR3 sequences, roughly a quarter appearing once. A further study also used this sample, focusing on T cells of mothers and their children.

The sample taken for sequencing was blood. The receptor set was obtained from a girl aged 2-10 years in good health.

The V and J genes are TRBV20-1 and TRBJ2-5; the D gene is possibly TRBD1 (6 bases). V was trimmed by 3 bases and J by 5 bases, leaving 16 bases between them. Germline-derived CDR1 and CDR2 are DFQATT and SNEGSKA (reference sequence). This CDR3 has 14 amino acids. The CDR3 reads CSARPQGLWETQYF. CDR3 nucleotide sequence: TGCAGTGCTAGGCCGCAGGGGCTTTGGGAGACCCAGTACTTC.

J is TRBJ2-1 and V is TRBV25-1, with 9 bases identical to TRBD2. From germline, CDR1 is MGHDK and CDR2 SYGVNS. The CDR3 is made up of 14 amino acids. V shed 5 bases, J shed 8 bases, and the junction held 7 bases outside the gene matches. CDR3 nucleotide sequence: TGTGCCAGCAGTCGGTCTCTAGCGGGGTATGAGCAGTTCTTC. Amino acid sequence: CASSRSLAGYEQFF.

The chain uses TRBV11-2 and TRBJ1-1; TRBD1 matches 9 bases. The J segment lost 2 bases and the V segment lost 0 bases, leaving 4 bases of the junction unmatched. Per germline, CDR1 SGHAT and CDR2 FQNNGV. The CDR3 has 16 residues. CDR3 DNA sequence: TGTGCCAGCAGCTTAGACGGACAGGGGTATAACACTGAAGCTTTCTTT. It codes for CASSLDGQGYNTEAFF. The full variable domain, in which reference TRBV11-2 and TRBJ1-1 provide the parts outside the CDR3, is EAGVAQSPRYKIIEKRQSVAFWCNPISGHATLYWYQQILGQGPKLLIQFQNNGVVDDSQLPKDRFSAERLKGVDSTLKIQPAKLEDSAVYLCASSLDGQGYNTEAFFGQGTRLTVV.

V is TRBV5-1 and J is TRBJ2-5, with 11 bases lining up with TRBD2. The last part of the DNA fits TRBJ2-1 better; the J call may be wrong. Germline lookup yields CDR1 SGHRS and CDR2 YFSETQ. The CDR3 runs to 15 residues. The CDR3 bases are TGCGCCAGCAGCTTGACGGGACTAGCGGATAATGAGCAGTTCTTC. It specifies CASSLTGLADNEQFF.

The chain recombines TRBV7-9 with TRBJ2-1, with D tentatively TRBD1 (6 bases). The CDR3 runs to 17 residues. Deletions cut 1 base from V and 9 bases from J, with 22 bases between. Germline V gives CDR1 SEHNR, CDR2 FQNEAQ (reference sequence). CDR3 residues: CASSLGLQGRGLFEQFF. In DNA, the CDR3 is TGTGCCAGCAGCTTAGGGTTACAGGGAAGGGGATTGTTTGAGCAGTTCTTC. Based on the CDR3 plus reference TRBV7-9 and TRBJ2-1, the full variable domain is DTGVSQNPRHKITKRGQNVTFRCDPISEHNRLYWYRQTLGQGPEFLTYFQNEAQLEKSRLLSDRFSAERPKGSFSTLEIQRTEQGDSAMYLCASSLGLQGRGLFEQFFGPGTRLTVL.

The chain recombines TRBV6-1 with TRBJ2-7; D unclear. The CDR3 is 15 residues long. Germline V gene data show CDR1 as MNHNS and CDR2 as SASEGT. V was shortened by 7 bases and J by 0 bases, with 16 bases between the two germline ends. CDR3 nucleotide sequence: TGTGCCAGCAAACCGGCGCTGGGCCCCTCCTACGAGCAGTACTTC. It translates to CASKPALGPSYEQYF.

This clonotype was detected many times. The rearrangement joins TRBV12-3 or TRBV12-4 to TRBJ1-1, with 7 bases identical to TRBD1. The V segment lost 3 bases and the J segment 4 bases; nucleotides outside the gene matches: 5. The CDR3 covers 14 residues. Here the CDR3 reads CASSLTGKGTEAFF. The CDR3 region has the DNA TGTGCCAGCAGTTTGACAGGGAAGGGCACTGAAGCTTTCTTT.

Turning to this clonotype: The CDR3 carries no conserved terminal phenylalanine or tryptophan, so it likely arises from a read error. V and J are TRBV11-3 and TRBJ1-1; D is uncertain. V lost 4 bases to trimming and J lost 2 bases, with 11 bases between them. Germline V gene data show CDR1 as SGHNT and CDR2 as YENEEA. This CDR3 region has 14 residues. CDR3: CASSSGEPNTEAFV. The CDR3, as DNA: TGTGCCAGCAGCTCGGGAGAGCCAAACACTGAAGCTTTCGTT.

The rearrangement joins TRBV11-2 to TRBJ2-3; D unclear. The CDR3 contains 13 residues. Looked up from germline, CDR1 is SGHAT and CDR2 is FQNNGV. V lost 5 bases to trimming and J lost 6 bases, with 12 bases between them. CDR3 DNA sequence: TGTGCCAGCAGCCCCATCGTATGGGATACGCAGTATTTT. Protein: CASSPIVWDTQYF.

This clonotype was counted between two and nine times. An end of the junction does not agree with germline; a read error may underlie this. The chain joins TRBV2 to TRBJ2-4, with D possibly being TRBD2 (6 bases). CDR1 is SNHLY, CDR2 FYNNEI, per germline. The CDR3 contains 15 residues. CDR3 sequence: CASSEIRDFDDIQHF. As DNA, the CDR3 is TGTGCCAGCAGTGAAATCCGGGACTTCGATGACATTCAGCACTTC.

A single count supports this clonotype. The CDR3: CASSLAGVRGGLNEQFF. The CDR3 DNA reads as TGTGCCAGCAGCTTAGCGGGGGTACGGGGGGGCCTGAATGAGCAGTTCTTC. The V and J genes are TRBV7-2 and TRBJ2-1, with TRBD2 matching over 8 bases. There are 17 residues in the CDR3. Trimming cost V 0 bases and J 7 bases; bases outside gene matches: 11. Germline V lookup: CDR1 SGHTA, CDR2 FQGNSA.

This chain connects TRBV29-1 to TRBJ2-6; tentative D call: TRBD2 (6 bases). This CDR3 has 17 residues. The ends were cut back, 4 bases at V and 1 base at J, with 17 bases in the middle. Germline V gene lookup returns CDR1 SQVTM and CDR2 ANQGSEA. In DNA form, the CDR3 reads TGCAGCGTTGTGGAAACAGGCCGGGGGTCTGGGGCCAACGTCCTGACTTTC. Amino acids: CSVVETGRGSGANVLTF.

This clonotype occurred a few times. The rearrangement links TRBV20-1 to TRBJ2-3; tentatively, D is TRBD1 (7 bases). The CDR3 is 16 residues long. V was clipped by 4 bases and J by 5 bases, with 22 bases between them. Germline-derived CDR1 and CDR2 are DFQATT and SNEGSKA (reference sequence). The chain's CDR3 is CSATFKAGGAGDTQYF. As DNA, the CDR3 is TGCAGTGCTACATTTAAGGCAGGGGGAGCGGGAGATACGCAGTATTTT.

CDR3: CSFRQEASGELFF. The CDR3, as DNA: TGCAGCTTCCGACAGGAGGCCAGCGGGGAGCTGTTTTTT. The chain has TRBV29-1 and TRBJ2-2; possibly TRBD1 for D (6 bases). V gave up 8 bases and J gave up 7 bases, with 17 bases separating them. From germline, CDR1 is SQVTM and CDR2 ANQGSEA. The CDR3 extends over 13 amino acids.

This CDR3 is CASSQVVSEADTQYF. For the CDR3, the DNA is TGCGCCAGCAGCCAAGTAGTATCGGAGGCAGATACGCAGTATTTT. This chain connects TRBV4-1 to TRBJ2-3, with D tentatively TRBD2 (5 bases). Trimming removed 1 base from V and 4 bases from J, with 12 bases in between. The CDR3 loop spans 15 amino acids. Germline CDR1 reads MGHRA; CDR2 reads YSYEKL.

This clonotype was seen a handful of times. The genes are TRBV20-1 and TRBJ2-5; D is tentatively TRBD1 or TRBD2 (5 bases each). Looked up from germline, CDR1 is DFQATT and CDR2 is SNEGSKA (reference sequence). The CDR3 consists of 14 residues. Trimming took 7 bases from V and 1 from J, leaving 16 bases between them. As DNA, the CDR3 is TGCAGTGGGTTGGGGGAGTTGGGCCAAGAGACCCAGTACTTC. The encoded protein is CSGLGELGQETQYF.

The chain combines TRBV29-1 with TRBJ2-7; 7 nucleotides line up with TRBD1. The CDR3 has 14 residues. Germline V CDR1 and CDR2: SQVTM, ANQGSEA. The V and J ends lost 8 bases and 2 bases, in that order; junction bases with no gene match: 12. The CDR3 sequence: CSTNRGAEPYEQYF. The CDR3 DNA sequence: TGCAGCACAAACAGGGGCGCCGAGCCCTACGAGCAGTACTTC.

This clonotype came up a few times. This rearrangement joins TRBV29-1 to TRBJ2-7; D is perhaps TRBD2 (6 bases). Germline assignment: CDR1 SQVTM and CDR2 ANQGSEA. V lost 6 bases, J lost 3 bases, and 15 bases lay in between. The CDR3 runs to 13 residues. The CDR3 nucleotides read TGCAGCGTAGATGGCCGGGAGAGCTACGAGCAGTACTTC. It codes for CSVDGRESYEQYF.

CDR3 sequence reads: CASSQEKFEGDRGAFF. The CDR3 bases are TGTGCCAGCAGCCAAGAGAAGTTCGAAGGGGATCGGGGAGCTTTCTTT. This chain joins TRBV3-1 and TRBJ1-1, with D tentatively TRBD1 (5 bases). CDR1 is LGHDT, CDR2 YNNKEL, per germline (reference sequence). Trimming left V 0 bases short and J 10 bases short, with 21 bases between. CDR3 length equals 16 residues.

Only a few counts were recorded for this clonotype. The germline gene is not matched at one end of the junction; a read error may be the cause. This sequence joins TRBV5-6 and TRBJ2-5, with 8 bases aligning to TRBD1. The germline V gene encodes CDR1 SGHDT and CDR2 YYEEEE. This CDR3 contains 13 residues. The CDR3, as DNA: TGTGCCAGCAAGATTTCTCCGGGACAGGATTCCCACTTC. Translating it yields CASKISPGQDSHF.

This clonotype was detected a few times. This chain connects TRBV7-3 to TRBJ2-5; a weak D match, TRBD2 (6 bases). TRBJ2-1 matches the DNA end more closely, so the J call is doubtful. The CDR3 covers 16 residues. CDR1 SGHTA and CDR2 FQGTGA come from the germline V gene. DNA for the CDR3: TGTGCCAGCAGCTTAATGGGGCCGGGACTCTACAATGAGCAGTTCTTC. Amino acid sequence: CASSLMGPGLYNEQFF.

The chain joins TRBV20-1 to TRBJ2-1; 7 nucleotides match TRBD1. V dropped 1 base and J dropped 9; count of bases not matched to a gene: 12. The V gene's germline CDR1 is DFQATT and CDR2 SNEGSKA (reference sequence). The length of the CDR3 is 15 residues. The DNA of the CDR3 is TGCAGTGCTAGAGCAACGAGACAGGGTGTTTTTGAGCAGTTCTTC. This sequence encodes CSARATRQGVFEQFF.

This clonotype was detected a few times. This chain links TRBV12-3 or TRBV12-4 with TRBJ2-7, with D maybe TRBD2 (6 bases). The CDR3 contains 15 residues. V gave up 5 bases and J gave up 2 bases, with 16 bases separating them. CDR3 DNA: TGTGCCAGCAGTCCGTCTAGCGATTCTACCTACGAGCAGTACTTC. This sequence encodes CASSPSSDSTYEQYF.

This clonotype was observed a few times. The gene calls are TRBV11-2 and TRBJ1-6; a possible D gene is TRBD1 (6 bases). The ends were cut back, 8 bases at V and 7 bases at J, with 12 bases in the middle. Germline V lookup: CDR1 SGHAT, CDR2 FQNNGV. The CDR3 contains 13 residues. The CDR3 sequence is CASAWQGNSPLHF. The CDR3 DNA follows: TGTGCCAGCGCCTGGCAGGGGAATTCACCCCTCCACTTT.